The T cell receptor (beta chain) described here comes from a study of blood T cells in healthy people across ages. This CDR3 contains 13 residues. After removal of 7 bases from V and 2 bases from J, the junction contained 6 bases not matched to a gene. Germline V gives CDR1 SQVTM, CDR2 ANQGSEA. Sample-barcoded 5' priming and a J-beta primer mix drove a second PCR of roughly 6 to 12 cycles. Any given sample supplied a minimum of 2.5 million CDR3-containing paired-end reads. TCRdb reprocessed the 5' RACE reads via MiXCR and lists one record per CDR3 protein. The sample has over 950,000 distinct CDR3 sequences, 45% to 60% seen once. Study-wide results and limits: Those diversity estimates obtained from one million T cells were thought to be underestimates.

Ranging in age from about 6 to 95, the donors were healthy Caucasian individuals from Russia. Isolating PBMCs gave at least 6 million of these cells per sample. Regarding this clonotype: What it recognizes is unknown.

Sequences were obtained from blood. The source is a woman aged 55 to 70 in good health. The chain is built from TRBV29-1 and TRBJ1-1; TRBD1 agrees at 8 bases. The CDR3 sequence: CSAPDRDNTEAFF. Here the CDR3 DNA reads TGCAGCGCCCCGGACAGGGACAACACTGAAGCTTTCTTT. Complete variable domain (other parts from reference TRBV29-1 and TRBJ1-1): SAVISQKPSRDICQRGTSLTIQCQVDSQVTMMFWYRQQPGQSLTLIATANQGSEATYESGFVIDKFPISRPNLTFSTLTVSNMSPEDSSIYLCSAPDRDNTEAFFGQGTRLTVV.